The next 17 T cell receptor beta chains were all read from a single sample in a study of T cell repertoires in cytomegalovirus infection. The antigens for these receptors are not known. MiXCR, applied by TCRdb to the reads, yields one record per CDR3 protein. The data contain approximately 270,000 distinct CDR3 sequences, 22% of them singletons. The material sequenced was cultured PBMCs, taken from culture after CMV antigen stimulation. The receptors were gathered from a human donor in good health (CMV status not recorded). Some clones in this sample may be carry-over from other donors' samples.

This clonotype was observed a few times. The rearrangement joins TRBV4-3 to TRBJ1-1; D unclear. The CDR3 runs to 15 residues. Germline V gives CDR1 LGHNA, CDR2 YSLEER. The germline V and J ends were trimmed by 0 bases and 1 base, with 9 bases remaining between them. CDR3 amino acids: CASSQEIYQNTEAFF. Here the CDR3 DNA reads TGCGCCAGCAGCCAAGAGATATACCAGAACACTGAAGCTTTCTTT.

This clonotype was recorded a few times. The chain uses TRBV11-2 and TRBJ2-3; tentatively, D is TRBD2 (6 bases). V lost 5 bases to trimming and J lost 2 bases, with 17 bases between them. Germline loops: CDR1 SGHAT, CDR2 FQNNGV. The CDR3 extends over 16 amino acids. This CDR3 reads CASSRPGLRDTDTQYF. DNA of the CDR3: TGTGCCAGCAGCCGACCGGGACTCCGAGACACAGATACGCAGTATTTT.

This clonotype was seen more than once but under ten times. This sequence joins TRBV20-1 and TRBJ2-5; 11 bases fit TRBD2. With 6 bases clipped from V and 5 bases from J, the junction kept 5 bases outside the gene matches. Germline CDR1 reads DFQATT; CDR2 reads SNEGSKA (reference sequence). There are 13 residues in the CDR3. The CDR3 spells CSATRTSGETQYF. The CDR3 nucleotides read TGCAGTGCCACCAGGACTAGCGGGGAGACCCAGTACTTC.

This clonotype was seen a single time. This chain connects TRBV12-3 or TRBV12-4 to TRBJ1-1; a weak D match, TRBD1 (6 bases). CDR3 size: 17 residues. Trimming pared 0 bases from V and 1 base from J, leaving 15 bases between. CDR3 in amino acids: CASSLAGTGNRNTEAFF. The DNA of the CDR3 is TGTGCCAGCAGTTTAGCTGGCACAGGGAATCGGAACACTGAAGCTTTCTTT.

This clonotype was observed at least ten times. The chain joins TRBV7-4 to TRBJ1-5; tentatively, D is TRBD1 (5 bases). Germline CDR1 reads SGHVT; CDR2 reads SQSDAQ. The CDR3 length is 13 residues. V was trimmed by 4 bases and J by 6 bases, leaving 10 bases between them. CDR3 residues: CASSSERGQPQHF. CDR3 DNA sequence: TGTGCCAGCAGCTCAGAAAGGGGTCAGCCCCAGCATTTT.

This clonotype came up a few times. The rearrangement uses TRBV5-6 and TRBJ2-3; tentative D call: TRBD2 (6 bases). CDR3 length: 16 residues. The V end lost 4 bases, the J end lost 2 bases, and 17 bases lay between the germline ends. The germline CDR1 and CDR2 sequences are SGHDT and YYEEEE. The DNA for the CDR3 is TGTGCCAGCAGCCCCTCGGAGGGGAAATTCACAGATACGCAGTATTTT. Translation: CASSPSEGKFTDTQYF.

This clonotype appeared a few times. The chain carries TRBV2 and TRBJ2-3, with D possibly TRBD2 on 5 matching bases. Deletions cut 5 bases from V and 2 bases from J, with 14 bases between. The CDR3 runs to 15 residues. The V gene's germline CDR1 is SNHLY and CDR2 FYNNEI. The CDR3 is CASSRSSRYTDTQYF. The DNA for the CDR3 is TGTGCCAGCAGTCGTTCTAGCCGGTACACAGATACGCAGTATTTT.

In its sample, this clonotype was seen many times. The chain carries TRBV7-8 and TRBJ2-7; D might be TRBD1 or TRBD2, each matching 5 bases. V shed 5 bases and J shed 2 bases, with 10 bases lying between them. The CDR3 loop spans 13 amino acids. Germline CDR1 is SGHVS and CDR2 is FQNEAQ. The CDR3 loop reads CASSRDQTYEQYV. The CDR3 DNA sequence: TGTGCCAGCAGCCGGGACCAAACCTACGAGCAGTACGTC.

In the case of this clonotype: Since a much larger clone is just one base distant, this may be a read error. This sequence joins TRBV12-3 or TRBV12-4 and TRBJ2-1; 10 bases align to TRBD2. This CDR3 contains 17 residues. Written as DNA, the CDR3 is TGTGCCAGCAGTTTGGGTAGCGGGGGGAACTCCTACAATAAGCAGTTCTTC. It translates to CASSLGSGGNSYNKQFF.

The chain combines TRBV6-8 with TRBJ2-7; D is unresolved. Germline V gene lookup returns CDR1 MNHGY and CDR2 SAAAGT. The CDR3 has 14 amino acids. Between the trimmed V and J ends, which lost 6 bases and 2 bases, there was a span of 14 bases. In DNA form, the CDR3 reads TGTGCCAGCAGACGAGTCGTCGCCGCCTACGAGCAGTACGTC. Encoded protein: CASRRVVAAYEQYV.

The chain couples TRBV6-1 to TRBJ2-1, with D uncertain. The CDR3 runs 14 residues. CDR1 MNHNS and CDR2 SASEGT come from the germline V gene. V was pared by 6 bases and J by 0 bases, with 9 bases between. The CDR3 loop is CASREMSSYNEQFF. CDR3 nucleotide sequence: TGTGCCAGCAGGGAAATGAGCTCCTACAATGAGCAGTTCTTC.

The CDR3 DNA sequence: TGTGCCAGCAGCTTAGATTGGGGAATAGCCAAAAACATTCAGTACTTC. Encoded protein: CASSLDWGIAKNIQYF. This chain connects TRBV11-3 to TRBJ2-4; D unclear. This CDR3 is built from 16 residues. V was cut by 0 bases and J by 0 bases, with 9 bases left in between. Germline values: CDR1 SGHNT, CDR2 YENEEA.

In its sample, this clonotype was seen a few times. V usage is TRBV6-8 and J usage is TRBJ2-6; possibly TRBD1 for D (5 bases). This CDR3 contains 14 residues. Trimming took off 8 bases at V and 1 base at J, with 9 bases between the two ends. The germline V gene has CDR1 MNHGY and CDR2 SAAAGT. In nucleotides, the CDR3 is TGTGCCAGCGGAACAGGTTCTGGGGCCAACGTCCTGACTTTC. It codes for CASGTGSGANVLTF.

The V call is TRBV29-1, the J call TRBJ1-6; TRBD1 might be the D (5 bases). The germline V gene has CDR1 SQVTM and CDR2 ANQGSEA. The CDR3 spans 13 residues. V dropped 7 bases and J dropped 9 bases, with 16 bases sitting between them. The CDR3 DNA reads TGCAGCGCCCTCCGAGGGGCAGGTTCACCCCTCCACTTT. Translating it yields CSALRGAGSPLHF.

V gene TRBV12-3 or TRBV12-4 combines with J gene TRBJ2-1, with 7 bases identical to TRBD2. The J segment lost 6 bases and the V segment lost 3 bases, leaving 5 bases of the junction unmatched. The CDR3 has 14 residues. The CDR3 here is CASSLRLAANEQFF. CDR3 coding DNA: TGTGCCAGCAGTTTGAGGCTAGCGGCCAATGAGCAGTTCTTC.

There are a few counts of this clonotype. V gene TRBV12-3 or TRBV12-4 combines with J gene TRBJ1-5; D perhaps matches TRBD1 (6 bases). V lost 1 base and J lost 6, with 7 bases in between. This CDR3 contains 13 residues. The CDR3 nucleotides read TGTGCCAGCAGTTTAGACAGGGTTCAGCCCCAGCATTTT. Translating it yields CASSLDRVQPQHF.

The V call is TRBV27, the J call TRBJ2-3; TRBD2 matches at 9 bases. J gave up 2 bases and V 2 bases, and 2 bases lay outside the gene matches. The CDR3 contains 15 residues. The germline CDR1 and CDR2 sequences are MNHEY and SMNVEV (reference sequence). The CDR3 DNA is TGTGCCAGCAGTTTAAGCGGGAGGTTCACAGATACGCAGTATTTT. It yields the protein CASSLSGRFTDTQYF.